This T cell receptor (beta chain) stems from a study of blood T cell repertoires in COVID-19. The wider study: COVID-19 samples from acute and convalescent phases originated in the United States, Italy and Spain. PBMCs, B-cell-depleted T cells, or T cells were the source of the cDNA or gDNA that made up the material.

The ends lost 4 bases at V and 3 bases at J; junction bases unmatched: 8. This CDR3 has 16 residues. Germline V gives CDR1 LNHDA, CDR2 SQIVND (reference sequence). Only in-frame clones appear in the TCRdb table, and some are missing; sequencing was by immunoSEQ multiplex PCR. The sample includes around 250,000 clones, around 86% seen only once; the top ten take over 6%. The receptor comes from an older woman with active or convalescent COVID-19. V usage is TRBV19 and J usage is TRBJ2-7, with 11 bases that match TRBD2. Sequencing was done on a sample of peripheral blood. The CDR3 protein is CASSNLAGGLIYEQYF. DNA of the CDR3: TGTGCCAGTAGTAACCTAGCGGGGGGCCTTATCTACGAGCAGTACTTC.